Following are 31 T cell receptor beta chains from one sample sequenced in a study of multiple sclerosis patients with progressive multifocal leukoencephalopathy (dated by TCRdb to 2018 to 2020). Libraries were prepared through the immunoSEQ multiplex PCR assay. In its TCRdb copy, this immuneACCESS table keeps in-frame sequences only and misses some clones. Where compared with another copy, unresolved V genes explain less than half of these, and the others have no known cause. Across this sample there are 31,000 or so clones, with 80% to 90% seen only once. 5.7% of the sample comes from the top ten. In the paper's terms, the time point label means: time of PML onset. In the paper's terms, the treatment or condition label means: on natalizumab therapy at sampling. Sequencing was performed on PBMCs, taken from a patient treated with natalizumab. Source of these receptors: a woman in her thirties or forties with progressive multifocal leukoencephalopathy.

This sequence joins TRBV30 and TRBJ1-5; a weak D match, TRBD1 (6 bases). The germline V and J ends were trimmed by 0 bases and 6 bases, with 9 bases remaining between them. From germline, CDR1 is GTSNPN and CDR2 SVGIG (reference sequence). CDR3 size: 13 residues. For the CDR3, the DNA is TGTGCCTGGAGTGTGGGGGCGGGTCAGCCCCAGCATTTT. It encodes CAWSVGAGQPQHF.

This chain connects TRBV5-1 to TRBJ1-1; no clear D gene. From germline, CDR1 is SGHRS and CDR2 YFSETQ. The germline V and J ends were trimmed by 2 bases and 6 bases, with 11 bases remaining between them. The CDR3 runs 13 residues. CDR3 residues: CASSLGQYAEAFF. CDR3 in DNA: TGCGCCAGCAGCTTAGGTCAGTACGCTGAAGCTTTCTTT.

This chain connects TRBV6-4 to TRBJ2-3; D is unclear. The V end lost 0 bases, the J end lost 5 bases, and 6 bases lay between the germline ends. The length of the CDR3 is 13 residues. Per germline, CDR1 MRHNA and CDR2 SNTAGT. The CDR3 sequence: CASSDSIVDTQYF. The CDR3 DNA follows: TGTGCCAGCAGTGACTCGATCGTAGATACGCAGTATTTT.

V is TRBV18 and J is TRBJ2-7; D is tentatively TRBD1 or TRBD2 (6 bases each). Germline-derived CDR1 and CDR2 are KGHSH and LQKENI. The V and J ends lost 6 bases and 1 base respectively, with 16 bases between them. The CDR3 is made up of 15 amino acids. Written as DNA, the CDR3 is TGTGCCAGCTCCCCCGGGGGCGCCACGTCCTACGAGCAGTACTTC. Its translation: CASSPGGATSYEQYF.

This clone was observed a single time. This sequence joins TRBV9 and TRBJ2-5; 7 nucleotides agree with TRBD1. The V and J ends lost 0 bases and 5 bases, in that order; junction bases with no gene match: 1. CDR1 is SGDLS and CDR2 is YYNGEE in the germline V gene. There are 13 residues in the CDR3. CDR3 sequence: CASSVGGQETQYF. The CDR3 DNA is TGTGCCAGCAGCGTAGGGGGACAGGAGACCCAGTACTTC.

The chain combines TRBV6-6 with TRBJ1-2; D call uncertain. The CDR3 totals 12 residues. Germline CDR1 is MNHNY and CDR2 is SVGAGI (reference sequence). Deletions cut 0 bases from V and 12 bases from J, with 11 bases between. CDR3 residues: CASSYSKGLHTF. The CDR3 DNA sequence: TGTGCCAGCAGTTACTCAAAGGGATTACACACCTTC.

The CDR3 DNA reads as TGTGCCAGCAGTTTAGCAGCGGGAGGTGGGGAGCAGTACTTC. It yields the protein CASSLAAGGGEQYF. The V and J genes are TRBV27 and TRBJ2-7; TRBD2 aligns across 9 bases. In germline, CDR1 is MNHEY, CDR2 SMNVEV (reference sequence). The ends lost 2 bases at V and 7 bases at J; junction bases unmatched: 6. The length of the CDR3 is 14 residues.

This sequence joins TRBV19 and TRBJ2-7; no clear D. CDR1 and CDR2 from the germline V gene are LNHDA and SQIVND (reference sequence). CDR3 length equals 13 residues. V was trimmed by 0 bases and J by 4 bases, leaving 7 bases between them. The CDR3 loop is CASSIDSGYEQYF. In DNA form, the CDR3 reads TGTGCCAGTAGTATAGACTCCGGGTACGAGCAGTACTTC.

The CDR3: CASSEQAGSYYGYTF. Written as DNA, the CDR3 is TGTGCCAGCAGTGAACAGGCAGGGAGTTACTATGGCTACACCTTC. The chain links TRBV6-1 to TRBJ1-2, with D possibly being TRBD1 (5 bases). CDR1 MNHNS and CDR2 SASEGT come from the germline V gene. This CDR3 is built from 15 residues. V lost 2 bases, J lost 3 bases, and 13 bases lay in between.

The chain links TRBV29-1 to TRBJ1-1; D is possibly TRBD1 (5 bases). Germline CDR1 reads SQVTM; CDR2 reads ANQGSEA. V lost 5 bases to trimming and J lost 7 bases, with 17 bases between them. The CDR3 sequence is 13 residues long. The CDR3 DNA reads as TGCAGCGTTTGGGCGGACTCGGGGGGTGAAGCTTTCTTT. Amino acid sequence: CSVWADSGGEAFF. Using reference TRBV29-1 and TRBJ1-1 for the parts outside the CDR3, the full variable domain is SAVISQKPSRDICQRGTSLTIQCQVDSQVTMMFWYRQQPGQSLTLIATANQGSEATYESGFVIDKFPISRPNLTFSTLTVSNMSPEDSSIYLCSVWADSGGEAFFGQGTRLTVV.

The V call is TRBV7-2, the J call TRBJ2-2; maybe TRBD1 (6 bases). Germline V lookup: CDR1 SGHTA, CDR2 FQGNSA. Trimming cost V 4 bases and J 4 bases, with 13 bases left between them. CDR3 length equals 15 residues. CDR3 bases: TGTGCCAGCAGCTCACCGACAGGTCCCACCGGGGAGCTGTTTTTT. It specifies CASSSPTGPTGELFF.

The chain employs TRBV30 and TRBJ1-1; no reliable D call. The V and J ends lost 3 bases and 4 bases respectively, with 15 bases between them. Germline lookup yields CDR1 GTSNPN and CDR2 SVGIG (reference sequence). This CDR3 is 14 amino acids long. Written as DNA, the CDR3 is TGTGCCTGGAGAGCCACTCTCGGGGTCACTGAAGCTTTCTTT. Amino acids: CAWRATLGVTEAFF.

This rearrangement joins TRBV6-5 to TRBJ1-4; D call uncertain. V lost 6 bases, J lost 0 bases, and 11 bases lay in between. Looked up from germline, CDR1 is MNHEY and CDR2 is SVGAGI. The CDR3 totals 15 residues. The CDR3 loop reads CASRHDGATNEKLFF. DNA of the CDR3: TGTGCCAGCAGGCACGACGGGGCAACTAATGAAAAACTGTTTTTT.

The chain couples TRBV11-3 to TRBJ2-7; D not certain. Germline CDR1 reads SGHNT; CDR2 reads YENEEA. The CDR3 contains 12 residues. V was shortened by 11 bases and J by 3 bases, with 14 bases between the two germline ends. The chain's CDR3 is CASRARSYEQYF. Written as DNA, the CDR3 is TGTGCCTCCCGGGCGAGGAGCTACGAGCAGTACTTC. Together with reference TRBV11-3 and TRBJ2-7, the CDR3 gives the full variable domain: EAGVVQSPRYKIIEKKQPVAFWCNPISGHNTLYWYLQNLGQGPELLIRYENEEAVDDSQLPKDRFSAERLKGVDSTLKIQPAELGDSAVYLCASRARSYEQYFGPGTRLTVT.

V gene TRBV18 combines with J gene TRBJ1-5; D is unresolved. Germline V CDR1 and CDR2: KGHSH, LQKENI. V lost 5 bases and J 4 bases, leaving 12 bases between the germline ends. This CDR3 has 14 amino acids. CDR3 in DNA: TGTGCCAGCTCAAACTATTCAGGAAATCAGCCCCAGCATTTT. Translating gives CASSNYSGNQPQHF.

The J gene is TRBJ1-4, the V gene TRBV10-2; perhaps TRBD1 as D (6 bases). CDR3 length: 15 amino acids. Between the trimmed V and J ends, which lost 6 bases and 0 bases, there was a span of 11 bases. The germline V gene has CDR1 WSHSY and CDR2 SAAADI. The CDR3 is CASSVRQATNEKLFF. The DNA for the CDR3 is TGCGCCAGCAGCGTAAGACAGGCAACTAATGAAAAACTGTTTTTT.

V usage is TRBV18 and J usage is TRBJ1-5, with D perhaps matching TRBD1 (6 bases). This CDR3 comprises 15 residues. V lost 3 bases and J lost 2, with 11 bases in between. The germline gives CDR1 KGHSH, CDR2 LQKENI. The CDR3 DNA sequence: TGTGCCAGCTCACCGGTGGGGGGCGGCAATCAGCCCCAGCATTTT. Translation: CASSPVGGGNQPQHF. Full variable domain (rest looked up from reference TRBV18 and TRBJ1-5): NAGVMQNPRHLVRRRGQEARLRCSPMKGHSHVYWYRQLPEEGLKFMVYLQKENIIDESGMPKERFSAEFPKEGPSILRIQQVVRGDSAAYFCASSPVGGGNQPQHFGDGTRLSIL.

The chain uses TRBV2 and TRBJ1-6; 8 nucleotides match TRBD1. The CDR3 contains 14 residues. CDR1 and CDR2 from the germline V gene are SNHLY and FYNNEI. After removal of 7 bases from V and 7 bases from J, the junction contained 6 bases not matched to a gene. The CDR3 loop is CASTGQGGNSPLHF. The CDR3 bases are TGTGCCAGCACTGGACAGGGTGGGAATTCACCCCTCCACTTT.

The genes are TRBV5-8 and TRBJ2-5, with D possibly being TRBD1 (6 bases). The DNA end is a closer match to TRBJ2-7, so the J assignment may be wrong. Germline V gene sequence: CDR1 SGHTS, CDR2 YDEGEE. CDR3 size: 14 residues. CDR3 sequence (DNA): TGTGCCAGCAGTTGGTCCCGGGACATTAACGAGCAGTACTTC. Translating it yields CASSWSRDINEQYF.

This CDR3 reads CASSASGLLNTEAFF. DNA for the CDR3: TGTGCCAGCAGTGCTTCAGGGTTACTGAACACTGAAGCTTTCTTT. This chain joins TRBV25-1 and TRBJ1-1, with D possibly being TRBD1 (5 bases). There are 15 residues in the CDR3. Trimming stripped 4 bases from V and 0 bases from J, with 12 bases between. The V gene's germline CDR1 is MGHDK and CDR2 SYGVNS.

The chain couples TRBV5-1 to TRBJ2-2; the match to TRBD1 covers 7 bases. The trim removed 2 bases at V and 5 bases at J, leaving 0 bases unmatched. The germline V gene has CDR1 SGHRS and CDR2 YFSETQ. The CDR3 length is 13 residues. The DNA for the CDR3 is TGCGCCAGCAGCTTCAGGGGGACCGGGGAGCTGTTTTTT. Protein product: CASSFRGTGELFF.

The J gene is TRBJ2-5, the V gene TRBV19; D uncertain. Per germline, CDR1 LNHDA and CDR2 SQIVND (reference sequence). There are 14 residues in the CDR3. With 5 bases removed from V and 5 bases from J, the gap between germline ends came to 15 bases. The CDR3 loop reads CASSSRRDWETQYF. CDR3 sequence (DNA): TGTGCCAGTAGTTCTCGCCGTGATTGGGAGACCCAGTACTTC.

The J gene is TRBJ2-4, the V gene TRBV28; the D is unclear. Trimming left V 6 bases short and J 0 bases short, with 12 bases between. The CDR3 runs 15 residues. The germline V gene has CDR1 MDHEN and CDR2 SYDVKM. CDR3 nucleotide sequence: TGTGCCAGCAGACCCACAAGGGTAGCCAAAAACATTCAGTACTTC. Its protein product is CASRPTRVAKNIQYF.

Only one count was recorded for this clone. The genes are TRBV7-8 and TRBJ1-1, with 7 bases lining up with TRBD1. V shed 8 bases and J 1 base; nucleotides not matched to a gene: 10. The CDR3 spans 15 residues. In germline, CDR1 is SGHVS, CDR2 FQNEAQ. The CDR3 DNA reads TGTGCCAGCCGATTGAGACAGGGCCAGAACACTGAAGCTTTCTTT. Amino acids: CASRLRQGQNTEAFF.

The chain couples TRBV28 to TRBJ2-2; 9 positions match TRBD1. The CDR3 sequence is 14 residues long. J lost 6 bases, V lost 7 bases, and 6 bases had no gene match. Germline CDR1 reads MDHEN; CDR2 reads SYDVKM. CDR3 in amino acids: CASISGTGSGELFF. The CDR3 DNA reads as TGTGCCAGCATCTCCGGGACAGGGTCCGGGGAGCTGTTTTTT.

This clone came up once. The gene calls are TRBV2 and TRBJ1-2, with TRBD1 matching 9 bases. CDR1 is SNHLY and CDR2 is FYNNEI in the germline V gene. The CDR3 is 13 amino acids. V trimming: 6 bases; J trimming: 5 bases; junction bases outside the gene matches: 4. The CDR3 here is CASSEGQGYGYTF. The CDR3 DNA reads TGTGCCAGCAGCGAGGGACAGGGTTATGGCTACACCTTC. Filled out from reference TRBV2 and TRBJ1-2, the complete variable domain reads EPEVTQTPSHQVTQMGQEVILRCVPISNHLYFYWYRQILGQKVEFLVSFYNNEISEKSEIFDDQFSVERPDGSNFTLKIRSTKLEDSAMYFCASSEGQGYGYTFGSGTRLTVV.

The J gene is TRBJ1-3, the V gene TRBV5-1, with a tentative D call TRBD1 (5 bases). The V and J ends lost 2 bases and 0 bases respectively, with 12 bases between them. The CDR3 contains 16 residues. CDR1 is SGHRS, CDR2 YFSETQ, per germline. CDR3 DNA sequence: TGCGCCAGCAGCTTTGAGGAGGGACTCTCTGGAAACACCATATATTTT. Its translation: CASSFEEGLSGNTIYF.

This chain uses TRBV27 with TRBJ1-4; D not certain. The germline V and J ends were trimmed by 9 bases and 0 bases, with 11 bases remaining between them. The germline gives CDR1 MNHEY, CDR2 SMNVEV (reference sequence). The CDR3 contains 14 residues. The chain's CDR3 is CASCGGSTNEKLFF. The CDR3 bases are TGTGCCAGTTGCGGAGGCTCAACTAATGAAAAACTGTTTTTT.

This chain joins TRBV19 and TRBJ1-1; D not certain. The CDR3 runs to 14 residues. Between the trimmed V and J ends, which lost 5 bases and 1 base, there was a span of 11 bases. In germline, CDR1 is LNHDA, CDR2 SQIVND (reference sequence). The DNA for the CDR3 is TGTGCCAGTAGTTCCCGGCAGCAGAACACTGAAGCTTTCTTT. Amino acids: CASSSRQQNTEAFF.

The chain combines TRBV11-2 with TRBJ2-2; perhaps D is TRBD1 or TRBD2 (5 bases each). V lost 6 bases and J 4 bases, leaving 21 bases between the germline ends. The CDR3 is made up of 17 amino acids. Germline-derived CDR1 and CDR2 are SGHAT and FQNNGV. CDR3 nucleotide sequence: TGTGCCAGCAGTCCAGGGTTTGTAGCAGGGAGCACCGGGGAGCTGTTTTTT. This gives the protein CASSPGFVAGSTGELFF.

This clone has only one observation. The V gene is TRBV7-2, the J gene TRBJ2-5, with D perhaps matching TRBD1 (6 bases). The CDR3 covers 16 residues. The V end was cut by 5 bases, the J end by 5 bases, with 21 bases between. CDR1 is SGHTA, CDR2 FQGNSA, per germline. CDR3 bases: TGTGCCAGCAGCCTCGGTTGGGGGCGCGGTTCGGAGACCCAGTACTTC. This gives the protein CASSLGWGRGSETQYF. The full variable domain, rest sourced from reference TRBV7-2 and TRBJ2-5, is GAGVSQSPSNKVTEKGKDVELRCDPISGHTALYWYRQSLGQGLEFLIYFQGNSAPDKSGLPSDRFSAERTGGSVSTLTIQRTQQEDSAVYLCASSLGWGRGSETQYFGPGTRLLVL.